This TCR beta chain originates from a study of technical replicates of blood from a handful of donors. The data were produced by immunoSEQ multiplex PCR, yet TCRdb's version contains in-frame clones alone and is incomplete. The sample carries about 59,000 clones, 93% recorded once. Trimming pared 6 bases from V and 3 bases from J, leaving 15 bases between. The CDR3 has 15 amino acids. From germline, CDR1 is SGHAT and CDR2 FQNNGV. This sequence was found in a human donor in good health. Some clones in this sample may be carry-over from other donors' samples. Sequencing was carried out using PBMCs. The rearrangement links TRBV11-2 to TRBJ1-3; TRBD1 is a possible D gene (5 bases). CDR3 nucleotides: TGTGCCAGCAGATATAGCCCCAGGGATGGAAACACCATATATTTT. It codes for CASRYSPRDGNTIYF.